Following are 15 T cell receptor beta chains from one sample sequenced in a study of OX40 agonist ivuxolimab in advanced cancers. TCRdb's copy holds only in-frame clones and misses some; the assay was immunoSEQ multiplex PCR. The data hold approximately 33,000 clones, with about 85% observed a single time. This material consisted of CD4+ or CD8+ T cells sorted from blood, taken in a trial of the OX40 agonist ivuxolimab. Receptor source: an adult with an advanced solid tumor such as melanoma, head and neck, liver or kidney cancer.

The chain uses TRBV28 and TRBJ2-5; 9 nucleotides agree with TRBD2. The CDR3 is 15 residues long. With V trimmed by 3 bases and J by 4 bases, 6 bases remained unmatched. Germline V CDR1 and CDR2: MDHEN, SYDVKM. The CDR3 sequence is CASSFRSGSRETQYF. The DNA for the CDR3 is TGTGCCAGCAGTTTTCGTAGCGGGAGTCGAGAGACCCAGTACTTC. Drawing the rest from reference TRBV28 and TRBJ2-5, the complete variable domain is DVKVTQSSRYLVKRTGEKVFLECVQDMDHENMFWYRQDPGLGLRLIYFSYDVKMKEKGDIPEGYSVSREKKERFSLILESASTNQTSMYLCASSFRSGSRETQYFGPGTRLLVL.

This chain links TRBV4-3 with TRBJ2-1, with no clear D. V was pared by 1 base and J by 6 bases, with 7 bases between. This CDR3 spans 13 amino acids. The germline V gene has CDR1 LGHNA and CDR2 YSLEER. CDR3 nucleotide sequence: TGCGCCAGCAGCCAAGTGTGGCTCAATGAGCAGTTCTTC. It is translated as CASSQVWLNEQFF.

This clone has only a few counts. The V call is TRBV7-9, the J call TRBJ2-7, with D perhaps matching TRBD2 (5 bases). This CDR3 region has 15 residues. Germline V gene sequence: CDR1 SEHNR, CDR2 FQNEAQ (reference sequence). V was pared by 5 bases and J by 0 bases, with 14 bases between. CDR3 coding DNA: TGTGCCAGCAGCACCCCCCTAGGAGGCTCCTACGAGCAGTACTTC. This codes for CASSTPLGGSYEQYF.

The chain links TRBV15 to TRBJ1-4, with TRBD1 as a possible D gene (5 bases). This CDR3 has 16 residues. Germline V gene lookup returns CDR1 LNHNV and CDR2 YYDKDF (reference sequence). V dropped 1 base and J dropped 8 bases, with 17 bases sitting between them. CDR3 coding DNA: TGTGCCACCAGCAGAGGTGGTCGGGGGTTTGGGGAAAAACTGTTTTTT. It translates to CATSRGGRGFGEKLFF.

This chain joins TRBV30 and TRBJ2-7; D is unclear. Trimming stripped 3 bases from V and 5 bases from J, with 5 bases between. The CDR3 is made up of 10 amino acids. Germline loops: CDR1 GTSNPN, CDR2 SVGIG (reference sequence). Written as DNA, the CDR3 is TGTGCCTGGAGCAATAACGAGCAGTACTTC. Its protein product is CAWSNNEQYF.

This clone was recorded a few times. A read error is possible here, since a much larger clone lies one base away. This sequence joins TRBV4-2 and TRBJ2-5, with 7 bases that match TRBD1. V shed 0 bases and J 2 bases; nucleotides not matched to a gene: 6. Germline V gene lookup returns CDR1 LGHNA and CDR2 YNFKEQ. The CDR3 extends over 16 amino acids. The CDR3 loop is CASSQDPWTGQETQYF. As DNA, the CDR3 is TGTGCCAGCAGCCAAGATCCATGGACAGGACAAGAGACCCAGTACTTC.

V gene TRBV5-1 combines with J gene TRBJ1-4; D gene ambiguous. CDR1 and CDR2 (germline): SGHRS, YFSETQ. CDR3 length: 15 amino acids. V was clipped by 4 bases and J by 0 bases, with 10 bases between them. The CDR3 here is CASSVWSATNEKLFF. The CDR3 DNA reads TGCGCCAGCAGCGTGTGGAGTGCAACTAATGAAAAACTGTTTTTT.

This clone has only a few counts. The junction departs from the called germline gene at one end, perhaps through a read error. The rearrangement uses TRBV7-7 and TRBJ2-1; D gene uncertain. This CDR3 contains 15 residues. CDR1 is SSHAT, CDR2 FNYEAQ, per germline (reference sequence). CDR3 protein: CASSLNRDIGNEQFF. The CDR3, as DNA: TGTGCTAGCAGCTTAAATAGGGATATTGGGAATGAGCAGTTCTTC.

The chain is built from TRBV5-1 and TRBJ2-7, with a weak D call TRBD2 (5 bases). CDR3 length: 14 residues. Trimming took off 0 bases at V and 5 bases at J, with 12 bases between the two ends. CDR1 is SGHRS and CDR2 is YFSETQ in the germline V gene. The CDR3 sequence: CASSLDAPGNEQYF. CDR3 sequence (DNA): TGCGCCAGCAGCTTGGACGCCCCCGGGAACGAGCAGTACTTC.

This CDR3 reads CASSLTPGNQPQHF. The CDR3 bases are TGTGCCAGCAGCCTAACCCCCGGCAATCAGCCCCAGCATTTT. The rearrangement uses TRBV7-2 and TRBJ1-5; D ambiguous. With 5 bases removed from V and 2 bases from J, the gap between germline ends came to 10 bases. Germline values: CDR1 SGHTA, CDR2 FQGNSA. The CDR3 has 14 residues.

The rearrangement joins TRBV4-3 to TRBJ2-5; TRBD2 matches at 9 bases. CDR1 and CDR2 from the germline V gene are LGHNA and YSLEER. The CDR3 sequence is 15 residues long. V was pared by 0 bases and J by 6 bases, with 5 bases of the junction left unmatched. CDR3 nucleotide sequence: TGCGCCAGCAGCCAAGAACGAGCGGGGGGTCAGACCCAGTACTTC. Translating gives CASSQERAGGQTQYF.

The V and J genes are TRBV2 and TRBJ2-1; D not certain. CDR1 is SNHLY and CDR2 is FYNNEI in the germline V gene. The CDR3 is made up of 15 amino acids. The V and J ends lost 3 bases and 5 bases respectively, with 14 bases between them. The CDR3 reads CASSDRSTPNNEQFF. CDR3 bases: TGTGCCAGCAGTGACAGGAGTACCCCTAACAATGAGCAGTTCTTC.

The chain is built from TRBV28 and TRBJ2-7; 10 bases map to TRBD1. The CDR3 totals 15 residues. V shed 6 bases and J 1 base; nucleotides not matched to a gene: 6. CDR1 and CDR2 (germline): MDHEN, SYDVKM. DNA for the CDR3: TGTGCCAGCAGACCCGACAGGGGGCCATCCTACGAGCAGTACTTC. Protein: CASRPDRGPSYEQYF.

V gene TRBV7-6 combines with J gene TRBJ2-7, with 9 bases fitting TRBD2. The CDR3 contains 17 residues. Trimming took 5 bases from V and 2 from J; bases not matched to a gene: 13. From germline, CDR1 is SGHVS and CDR2 FNYEAQ. The CDR3 is CASSGFIASGIPYEQYF. CDR3 coding DNA: TGTGCCAGCAGCGGATTCATCGCTAGCGGGATCCCCTACGAGCAGTACTTC.

The rearrangement joins TRBV5-8 to TRBJ2-1; the D gene is possibly TRBD2 (5 bases). With 4 bases removed from V and 8 bases from J, the gap between germline ends came to 13 bases. Germline CDR1 SGHTS, CDR2 YDEGEE. CDR3 length: 13 amino acids. The DNA for the CDR3 is TGTGCCAGCAGCCCTAGCTTATTCGATGAGCAGTTCTTC. It specifies CASSPSLFDEQFF.